This T cell receptor beta chain was captured by sequencing in a study of T cells after yellow fever vaccination. TCRdb analysed the 5' RACE reads with MiXCR anew, one entry per CDR3 protein. The data contain about 430,000 distinct CDR3 sequences, around 19% of them seen just once; the ten biggest clones take up roughly a sixth. There are 17 residues in the CDR3. V trimming: 5 bases; J trimming: 0 bases; junction bases outside the gene matches: 9. Germline V gives CDR1 KGHDR, CDR2 SFDVKD. This clonotype was counted between two and nine times. The material was PBMCs, obtained before the yellow fever booster vaccination. The receptor comes from a man aged 18 to 35 who received the YFV17D yellow fever vaccine. The rearrangement joins TRBV24-1 to TRBJ2-1; 7 nucleotides align to TRBD2. CDR3 DNA sequence: TGTGCCACCAGTGGCGCGGGGGTCGACAGCTCCTACAATGAGCAGTTCTTC. Amino acid sequence: CATSGAGVDSSYNEQFF.